This T cell receptor beta chain was recovered during a study of CD8 T cells in Susac syndrome. Looking at the study overall: About 6 sequenced Susac syndrome patients had clinically active disease, while roughly 8 were in remission.

Peripheral blood CD8+ and CD4+ T cells were profiled by TCR beta sequencing. Fulfillment of recently defined diagnostic criteria for definite or probable disease was shown by the patients with Susac syndrome. The CDR3 extends over 20 amino acids. The ends lost 3 bases at V and 0 bases at J; junction bases unmatched: 11. In germline, CDR1 is MNHEY, CDR2 SMNVEV (reference sequence). Random hexamers were used to reverse transcribe about 0.5 to 1 ug of RNA. TCRdb fed the immunoSEQ multiplex PCR reads into MiXCR, producing one record per CDR3 protein. Counted here are hundreds of thousands of distinct CDR3 sequences, about 94% occurring once; the ten biggest clones make up approximately 0.15%.

The V and J genes are TRBV27 and TRBJ2-6; 10 positions agree with TRBD1. Sequences were obtained from CD4+ T cells from PBMCs. This TCR derives from a human donor with Susac syndrome. CDR3 nucleotide sequence: TGTGCCAGCAGTTTCTCATTACGACAGGGGGCATACTCTGGGGCCAACGTCCTGACTTTC. Translation: CASSFSLRQGAYSGANVLTF. The full variable domain, rest sourced from reference TRBV27 and TRBJ2-6, is EAQVTQNPRYLITVTGKKLTVTCSQNMNHEYMSWYRQDPGLGLRQIYYSMNVEVTDKGDVPEGYKVSRKEKRNFPLILESPSPNQTSLYFCASSFSLRQGAYSGANVLTFGAGSRLTVL.